This TCR beta chain was retrieved from a study of blood T cell repertoires in COVID-19. Study-wide context: The United States, Italy and Spain supplied acute and convalescent COVID-19 samples.

TCRdb's table, derived via immunoSEQ multiplex PCR, lists solely in-frame clones and lacks some. The top ten clones hold about 1.9% of a sample with a few hundred thousand clones, approximately 83% of them seen once. CDR1 and CDR2 from the germline V gene are MGHDK and SYGVNS. The CDR3 consists of 16 residues. V shed 6 bases, J shed 8 bases, and the junction held 9 bases outside the gene matches. The chain combines TRBV25-1 with TRBJ1-6; 11 bases align to TRBD1. The sequencing input was PBMCs or T cells enriched from blood (not recorded which). The clonotype originates from a woman aged 50 to 65 who had recovered from COVID-19. CDR3 residues: CASRSPGTGGYSPLHF. CDR3 DNA sequence: TGTGCCAGCAGGAGTCCCGGGACAGGGGGGTATTCACCCCTCCACTTT.